Below, 15 T cell receptor beta chains from the same sample are listed, as sequenced in a study of OX40 agonist ivuxolimab in advanced cancers. Here immunoSEQ multiplex PCR was the method, and the copy in TCRdb shows in-frame clones only, minus some. The sample includes tens of thousands of clones, over 60% seen only once; the top ten take about a fifth. Sequencing used CD4+ or CD8+ T cells sorted from blood, obtained in a trial of the OX40 agonist ivuxolimab. These receptors were taken from an adult with an advanced solid tumor such as melanoma, head and neck, liver or kidney cancer.

This clone was counted between two and nine times. V and J are TRBV10-1 and TRBJ2-3, with 7 bases identical to TRBD2. V trimming: 2 bases; J trimming: 2 bases; junction bases outside the gene matches: 4. The CDR3 is 15 amino acids. Germline V gives CDR1 WNHNN, CDR2 SYGVQD (reference sequence). CDR3 loop: CASSEGLAVTDTQYF. The DNA of the CDR3 is TGCGCCAGCAGTGAGGGCCTAGCGGTCACAGATACGCAGTATTTT.

This sequence joins TRBV30 and TRBJ1-1; 9 bases agree with TRBD1. The CDR3 runs to 13 residues. CDR1 and CDR2 from the germline V gene are GTSNPN and SVGIG (reference sequence). V shed 2 bases, J shed 4 bases, and the junction held 2 bases outside the gene matches. The CDR3 bases are TGTGCCTGGAGTTGGGACAGGGCCACTGAAGCTTTCTTT. It codes for CAWSWDRATEAFF.

V usage is TRBV7-2 and J usage is TRBJ1-5; no definite D call. The CDR3 spans 14 residues. CDR1 is SGHTA and CDR2 is FQGNSA in the germline V gene. The ends were cut back, 6 bases at V and 2 bases at J, with 11 bases in the middle. In DNA, the CDR3 is TGTGCCAGCAGTCCTTCTAGGGGCAATCAGCCCCAGCATTTT. This encodes CASSPSRGNQPQHF.

The gene calls are TRBV30 and TRBJ1-6; 8 bases are shared with TRBD1. V dropped 1 base and J dropped 9; count of bases not matched to a gene: 2. The CDR3 spans 13 residues. Germline V gene sequence: CDR1 GTSNPN, CDR2 SVGIG (reference sequence). The CDR3, as DNA: TGTGCCTGGAGTGGGCAGGGGGCTTCACCCCTCCACTTT. This gives the protein CAWSGQGASPLHF. Combining the CDR3 with reference TRBV30 and TRBJ1-6 gives the whole variable domain SQTIHQWPATLVQPVGSPLSLECTVEGTSNPNLYWYRQAAGRGLQLLFYSVGIGQISSEVPQNLSASRPQDRQFILSSKKLLLSDSGFYLCAWSGQGASPLHFGNGTRLTVT.

This clone was seen more than once but under ten times. This sequence joins TRBV7-2 and TRBJ1-6; tentative D call: TRBD1 (6 bases). V was pared by 7 bases and J by 10 bases, with 17 bases between. The CDR3 runs 14 residues. CDR1 and CDR2 (germline): SGHTA, FQGNSA. This CDR3 reads CASTVAGTTSPLHF. In DNA, the CDR3 is TGTGCCAGCACCGTGGCTGGGACAACCTCACCCCTCCACTTT.

This rearrangement joins TRBV7-8 to TRBJ1-1; D uncertain. Between the trimmed V and J ends, which lost 5 bases and 1 base, there was a span of 11 bases. This CDR3 region has 14 residues. Germline V CDR1 and CDR2: SGHVS, FQNEAQ. The CDR3 sequence is CASSRRTRNTEAFF. DNA of the CDR3: TGTGCCAGCAGCCGCAGGACGAGGAACACTGAAGCTTTCTTT.

The chain links TRBV10-3 to TRBJ1-2; possibly TRBD1 for D (5 bases). The CDR3 spans 13 residues. Trimming shortened V by 6 bases and J by 4 bases, and 12 bases separated the two germline ends. Germline V gene sequence: CDR1 ENHRY, CDR2 SYGVKD. DNA of the CDR3: TGTGCCATCAGGCCCCAGGGTCTCTATGGCTACACCTTC. Its translation is CAIRPQGLYGYTF.

This clone has a single count. V and J are TRBV7-9 and TRBJ2-7; perhaps TRBD2 as D (5 bases). CDR3 length: 16 amino acids. Trimming removed 4 bases from V and 2 bases from J, with 18 bases in between. CDR1 is SEHNR and CDR2 is FQNEAQ in the germline V gene (reference sequence). CDR3 protein: CASSYSLGLFPYEQYF. The CDR3 DNA reads as TGTGCCAGCAGCTACTCCCTCGGACTGTTCCCCTACGAGCAGTACTTC.

Concerning this clone: This sample also contains other DNA sequences that code for the same CDR3. The chain links TRBV18 to TRBJ2-7; 11 bases line up with TRBD1. Germline CDR1 and CDR2: KGHSH and LQKENI. V lost 2 bases, J lost 3 bases, and 0 bases stayed unmatched. The CDR3 is 14 residues long. The CDR3 sequence: CASSPGTGGYEQYV. DNA for the CDR3: TGTGCCAGCTCACCAGGGACAGGGGGCTACGAGCAGTACGTC.

The chain recombines TRBV5-4 with TRBJ1-6; D uncertain. Germline V gene lookup returns CDR1 SGHNT and CDR2 YYREEE (reference sequence). With 5 bases removed from V and 5 bases from J, the gap between germline ends came to 11 bases. The CDR3 covers 14 residues. As DNA, the CDR3 is TGTGCCAGCAGATCCGAGCGGAATAATTCACCCCTCCACTTT. As protein: CASRSERNNSPLHF.

This clone was seen only a few times. The genes are TRBV10-1 and TRBJ2-2; 7 nucleotides align to TRBD1. The CDR3 is 14 amino acids. V shed 4 bases, J shed 4 bases, and the junction held 3 bases outside the gene matches. Per germline, CDR1 WNHNN and CDR2 SYGVQD (reference sequence). The CDR3 protein is CASSGQGGTGELFF. DNA for the CDR3: TGCGCCAGCAGTGGACAGGGTGGCACCGGGGAGCTGTTTTTT.

The V call is TRBV28, the J call TRBJ2-3; D assignment may be TRBD1 or TRBD2 (5 bases each). V gave up 1 base and J gave up 0 bases, with 11 bases separating them. The CDR3 extends over 16 amino acids. Germline V gene sequence: CDR1 MDHEN, CDR2 SYDVKM. The CDR3 sequence is CASSLYGRESTDTQYF. The DNA for the CDR3 is TGTGCCAGCAGTTTATACGGCAGGGAGAGCACAGATACGCAGTATTTT.

The chain joins TRBV7-6 to TRBJ1-2, with 11 bases matching TRBD1. With V trimmed by 0 bases and J by 3 bases, 6 bases remained unmatched. This CDR3 comprises 17 residues. Germline V gene sequence: CDR1 SGHVS, CDR2 FNYEAQ. In nucleotides, the CDR3 is TGTGCCAGCAGCTTAGCGGCCGGGACAGGGGGTTACTATGGCTACACCTTC. The encoded protein is CASSLAAGTGGYYGYTF.

This clone was found a few times. The chain carries TRBV11-2 and TRBJ2-7; a weak D match, TRBD2 (6 bases). Germline V CDR1 and CDR2: SGHAT, FQNNGV. The V and J ends lost 3 bases and 4 bases respectively, with 13 bases between them. This CDR3 spans 14 amino acids. CDR3 amino acids: CASSFFTAGYEQYV. In DNA form, the CDR3 reads TGTGCCAGCAGCTTCTTTACCGCGGGGTACGAGCAGTACGTC.

The chain couples TRBV28 to TRBJ1-2; D possibly corresponds to TRBD1 (5 bases). With 3 bases removed from V and 0 bases from J, the gap between germline ends came to 11 bases. Germline assignment: CDR1 MDHEN and CDR2 SYDVKM. The length of the CDR3 is 15 residues. CDR3 residues: CASSFRNRPNYGYTF. The CDR3 DNA reads as TGTGCCAGCAGTTTTCGGAACAGGCCTAACTATGGCTACACCTTC.